This T cell receptor (beta chain) is from a study of response to subunit inactivated influenza vaccine. Findings and caveats of the study: Seasonal influenza vaccination, on each occasion, was suggested by the authors to recruit few new T cells.

Germline CDR1 is LGHDT and CDR2 is YNNKEL (reference sequence). The CDR3 sequence is 15 residues long. V shed 5 bases and J 1 base; nucleotides not matched to a gene: 8. This clonotype was recorded a few times. Its antigen is unknown. TCRdb fed the RT-PCR reads into MiXCR, producing one record per CDR3 protein. The table records roughly 700,000 distinct CDR3 sequences, around 13% of them present only once. The material was PBMCs from blood, obtained 14 days before vaccination. This clonotype originated in a man between 45 and 60 years old who received an inactivated influenza vaccine. J is TRBJ2-7 and V is TRBV3-1; 7 bases match TRBD1. CDR3 residues: CASSTTGQASYEQYF. The CDR3 DNA sequence: TGTGCCAGCAGCACGACTGGACAGGCGTCCTACGAGCAGTACTTC.